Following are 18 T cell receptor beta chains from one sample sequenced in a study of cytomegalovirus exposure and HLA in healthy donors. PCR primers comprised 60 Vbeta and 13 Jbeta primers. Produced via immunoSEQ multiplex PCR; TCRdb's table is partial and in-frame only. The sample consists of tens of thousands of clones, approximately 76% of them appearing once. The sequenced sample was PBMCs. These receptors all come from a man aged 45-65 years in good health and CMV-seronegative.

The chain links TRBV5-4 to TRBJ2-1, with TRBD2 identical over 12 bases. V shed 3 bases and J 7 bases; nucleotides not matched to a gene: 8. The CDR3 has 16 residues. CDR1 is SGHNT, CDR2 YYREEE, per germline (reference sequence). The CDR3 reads CASSSLAGGRFNEQFF. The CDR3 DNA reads TGTGCCAGCAGCTCTCTAGCGGGGGGGCGTTTTAATGAGCAGTTCTTC.

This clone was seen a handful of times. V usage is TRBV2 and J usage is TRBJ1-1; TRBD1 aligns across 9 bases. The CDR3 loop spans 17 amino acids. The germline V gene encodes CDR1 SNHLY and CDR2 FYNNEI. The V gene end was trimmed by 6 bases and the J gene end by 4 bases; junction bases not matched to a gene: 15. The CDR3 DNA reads TGTGCCAGCAGAGGTGCAGGGACAGGGAGAAGCGGCACTGAAGCTTTCTTT. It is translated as CASRGAGTGRSGTEAFF.

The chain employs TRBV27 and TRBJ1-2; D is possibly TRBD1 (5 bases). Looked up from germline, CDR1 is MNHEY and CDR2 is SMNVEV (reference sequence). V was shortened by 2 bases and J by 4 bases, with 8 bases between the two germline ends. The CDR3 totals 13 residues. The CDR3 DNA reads TGTGCCAGCAGTTTAGACAGACTCTATGGCTACACCTTC. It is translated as CASSLDRLYGYTF.

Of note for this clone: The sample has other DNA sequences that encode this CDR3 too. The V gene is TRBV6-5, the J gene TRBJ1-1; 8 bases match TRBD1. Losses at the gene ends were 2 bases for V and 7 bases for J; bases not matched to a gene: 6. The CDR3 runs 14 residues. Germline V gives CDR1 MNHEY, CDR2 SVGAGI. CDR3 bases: TGTGCCAGCAGTTACCGGCAGGGGGCAGGTGAAGCTTTCTTT. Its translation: CASSYRQGAGEAFF.

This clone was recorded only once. CDR3 amino acids: CSAHRENGYTF. The DNA for the CDR3 is TGCAGCGCCCACAGGGAGAATGGCTACACCTTC. The J gene is TRBJ1-2, the V gene TRBV29-1; maybe TRBD1 (6 bases). Germline V gene sequence: CDR1 SQVTM, CDR2 ANQGSEA. V was pared by 7 bases and J by 6 bases, with 12 bases between. There are 11 residues in the CDR3. Complete variable domain (other parts from reference TRBV29-1 and TRBJ1-2): SAVISQKPSRDICQRGTSLTIQCQVDSQVTMMFWYRQQPGQSLTLIATANQGSEATYESGFVIDKFPISRPNLTFSTLTVSNMSPEDSSIYLCSAHRENGYTFGSGTRLTVV.

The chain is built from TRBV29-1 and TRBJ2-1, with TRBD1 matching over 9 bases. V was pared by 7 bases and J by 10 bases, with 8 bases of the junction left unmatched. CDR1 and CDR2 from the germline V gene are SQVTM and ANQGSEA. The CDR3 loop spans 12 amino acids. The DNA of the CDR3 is TGCAGCGGCGGACAGGGGAGGGGGGAGCAGTTCTTC. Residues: CSGGQGRGEQFF.

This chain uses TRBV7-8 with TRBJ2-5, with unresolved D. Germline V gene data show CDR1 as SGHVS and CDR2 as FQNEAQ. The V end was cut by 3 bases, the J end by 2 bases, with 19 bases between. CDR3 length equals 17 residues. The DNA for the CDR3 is TGTGCCAGCAGCTTCCCGCGCAGACTTAGACCGCAAGAGACCCAGTACTTC. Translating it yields CASSFPRRLRPQETQYF.

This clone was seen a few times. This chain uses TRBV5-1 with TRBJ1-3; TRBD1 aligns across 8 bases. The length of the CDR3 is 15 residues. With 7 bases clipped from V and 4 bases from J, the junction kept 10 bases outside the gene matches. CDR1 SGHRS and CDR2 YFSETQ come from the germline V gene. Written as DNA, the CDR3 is TGCGCCAGCCGTTCAGGGGGCCTTAGCGGAAACACCATATATTTT. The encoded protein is CASRSGGLSGNTIYF.

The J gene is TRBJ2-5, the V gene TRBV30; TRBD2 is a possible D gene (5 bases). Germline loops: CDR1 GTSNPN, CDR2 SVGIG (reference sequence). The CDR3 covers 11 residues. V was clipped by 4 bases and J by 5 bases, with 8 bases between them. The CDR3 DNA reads TGTGCCTGGACGGACTTGGAGACCCAGTACTTC. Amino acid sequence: CAWTDLETQYF.

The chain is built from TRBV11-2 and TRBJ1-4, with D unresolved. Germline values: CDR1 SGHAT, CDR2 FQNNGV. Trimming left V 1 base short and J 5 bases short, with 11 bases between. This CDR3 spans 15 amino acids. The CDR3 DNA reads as TGTGCCAGCAGCTTAGGCGTACGAGAGAATGAAAAACTGTTTTTT. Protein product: CASSLGVRENEKLFF.

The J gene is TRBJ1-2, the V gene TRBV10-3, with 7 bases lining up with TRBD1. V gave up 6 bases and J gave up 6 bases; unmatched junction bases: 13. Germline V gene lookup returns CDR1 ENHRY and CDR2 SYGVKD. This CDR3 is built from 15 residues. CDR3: CAISMNPTGKNGYTF. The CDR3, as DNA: TGTGCCATCAGCATGAACCCGACAGGGAAGAATGGCTACACCTTC.

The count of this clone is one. The CDR3 reads CASTDRLNTEAFF. CDR3 DNA: TGTGCCAGCACTGACAGGTTGAACACTGAAGCTTTCTTT. V gene TRBV27 combines with J gene TRBJ1-1; D possibly corresponds to TRBD1 (6 bases). Trimming shortened V by 7 bases and J by 0 bases, and 9 bases separated the two germline ends. There are 13 residues in the CDR3. The germline CDR1 and CDR2 sequences are MNHEY and SMNVEV (reference sequence).

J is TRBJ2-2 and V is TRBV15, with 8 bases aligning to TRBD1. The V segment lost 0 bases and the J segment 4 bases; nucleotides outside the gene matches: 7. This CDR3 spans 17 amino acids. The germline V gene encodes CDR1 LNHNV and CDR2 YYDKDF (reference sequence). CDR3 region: CATSREDRVDPTGELFF. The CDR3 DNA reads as TGTGCCACCAGCAGAGAGGACAGGGTGGATCCCACCGGGGAGCTGTTTTTT.

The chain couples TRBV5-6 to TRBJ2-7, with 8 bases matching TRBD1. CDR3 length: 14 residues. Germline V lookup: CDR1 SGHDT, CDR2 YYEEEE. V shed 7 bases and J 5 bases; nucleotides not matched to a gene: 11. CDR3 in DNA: TGTGCCAGCCGTCCTGAGACAGGGGAGCACGAGCAGTACTTC. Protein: CASRPETGEHEQYF.

This CDR3 reads CASRQTGAHEQYF. CDR3 bases: TGTGCCAGCAGACAAACAGGGGCTCACGAGCAGTACTTC. The chain links TRBV6-1 to TRBJ2-7; 7 nucleotides agree with TRBD1. Germline-derived CDR1 and CDR2 are MNHNS and SASEGT. Losses at the gene ends were 6 bases for V and 5 bases for J; bases not matched to a gene: 7. The CDR3 has 13 amino acids.

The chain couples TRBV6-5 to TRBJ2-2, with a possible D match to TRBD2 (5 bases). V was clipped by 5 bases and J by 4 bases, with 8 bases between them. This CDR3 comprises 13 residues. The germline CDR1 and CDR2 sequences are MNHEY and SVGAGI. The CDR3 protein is CASSIASTGELFF. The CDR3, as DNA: TGTGCCAGCAGTATAGCGTCCACCGGGGAGCTGTTTTTT.

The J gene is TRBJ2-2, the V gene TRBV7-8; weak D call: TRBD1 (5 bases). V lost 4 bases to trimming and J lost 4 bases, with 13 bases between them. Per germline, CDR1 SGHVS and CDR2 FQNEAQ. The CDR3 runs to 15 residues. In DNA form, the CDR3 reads TGTGCCAGCAGCTCAATAACAGGATCCACCGGGGAGCTGTTTTTT. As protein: CASSSITGSTGELFF.

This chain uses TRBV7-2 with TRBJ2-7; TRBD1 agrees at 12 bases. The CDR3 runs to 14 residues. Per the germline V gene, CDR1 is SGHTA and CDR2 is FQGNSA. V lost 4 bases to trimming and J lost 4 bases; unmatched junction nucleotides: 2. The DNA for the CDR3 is TGTGCCAGCAGCTGGGACAGGGGGCCTTACGAGCAGTACTTC. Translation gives CASSWDRGPYEQYF. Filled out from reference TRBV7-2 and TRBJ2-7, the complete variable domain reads GAGVSQSPSNKVTEKGKDVELRCDPISGHTALYWYRQSLGQGLEFLIYFQGNSAPDKSGLPSDRFSAERTGGSVSTLTIQRTQQEDSAVYLCASSWDRGPYEQYFGPGTRLTVT.